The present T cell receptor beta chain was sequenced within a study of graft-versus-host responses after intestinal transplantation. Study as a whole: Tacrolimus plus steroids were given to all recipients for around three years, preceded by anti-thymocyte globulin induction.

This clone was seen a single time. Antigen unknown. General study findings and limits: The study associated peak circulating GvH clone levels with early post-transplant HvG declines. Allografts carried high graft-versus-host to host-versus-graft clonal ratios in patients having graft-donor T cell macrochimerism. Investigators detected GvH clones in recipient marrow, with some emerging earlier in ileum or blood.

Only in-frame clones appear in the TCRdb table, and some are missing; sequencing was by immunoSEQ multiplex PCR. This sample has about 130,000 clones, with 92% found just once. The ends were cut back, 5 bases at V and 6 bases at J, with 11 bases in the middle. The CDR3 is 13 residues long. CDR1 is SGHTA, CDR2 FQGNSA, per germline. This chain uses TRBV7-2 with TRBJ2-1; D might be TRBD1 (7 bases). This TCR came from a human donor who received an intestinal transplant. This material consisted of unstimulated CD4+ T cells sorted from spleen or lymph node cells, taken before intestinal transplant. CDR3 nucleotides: TGTGCCAGCAGCCACAGGGGAGGCAATGAGCAGTTCTTC. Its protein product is CASSHRGGNEQFF.